This TCR beta chain came from a study of cytomegalovirus exposure and HLA in healthy donors. The overall study: Of all 400 or so donors who were genotyped, about 80% belonged to the Caucasian-associated ancestry cluster.

All donors participated as healthy donors of bone marrow. Looked up from germline, CDR1 is SNHLY and CDR2 is FYNNEI. CDR3 size: 16 residues. V was pared by 5 bases and J by 3 bases, with 7 bases of the junction left unmatched. The primer mix had 60 Vbeta and 13 Jbeta primers. Sequenced by immunoSEQ multiplex PCR; TCRdb stores in-frame clones only, minus some. Among 150,000 to 200,000 clones listed, about 70% were seen once. Material for sequencing was PBMCs. The origin of this receptor is a woman younger than 45 in good health and CMV-seronegative. The genes are TRBV2 and TRBJ2-3; TRBD2 matches at 11 bases. The CDR3 loop reads CASSRSSGRLTDTQYF. For the CDR3, the DNA is TGTGCCAGCAGTCGCTCTAGCGGGAGGTTGACAGATACGCAGTATTTT.